This T cell receptor beta chain was retrieved from a study of T cell responses to AZD1222 COVID-19 vaccine. Study context: Recipients boosted at about 4 weeks or about 12 weeks are pooled. Study-wide results and caveats: The sample set comprised mostly white British donors with more females, and clonal diversity was possibly underestimated. AZD1222 recipients seropositive at baseline numbered only six or seven. Repertoires were sampled only after the peak T cell response.

Germline V lookup: CDR1 SEHNR, CDR2 FQNEAQ (reference sequence). Trimming removed 5 bases from V and 5 bases from J; junction bases left unmatched: 11. The CDR3 has 16 amino acids. About this clone itself: Its matching antigen is unknown.

The protocol was immunoSEQ multiplex PCR, while the TCRdb copy is restricted to in-frame clones and leaves out a portion. The sample gives 140,000 to 150,000 clones, 80% to 90% of which show up once; less than 9.5% is in the top ten. The sequence came from an adult in good health. The V gene is TRBV7-9, the J gene TRBJ2-3; 9 bases align to TRBD2. Material: peripheral blood, obtained on day 0 of AZD1222 vaccination. CDR3 region: CASSPLGRGGGDTQYF. In DNA form, the CDR3 reads TGTGCCAGCAGCCCTCTCGGGCGGGGGGGCGGAGATACGCAGTATTTT.